Listed below are T cell receptor beta chains from one sample, sequenced in a study of cytomegalovirus exposure and HLA in healthy donors. The protocol was immunoSEQ multiplex PCR, while the TCRdb copy is restricted to in-frame clones and leaves out a portion. The data show 120,000 to 150,000 clones, around 85% seen once. The sample consisted of PBMCs. These receptor sequences come from a woman between 25 and 40 years old in good health and CMV-seronegative. The CDR3 runs from the conserved cysteine through the conserved F or W. Fields, in order: V gene, J gene, D gene, clone size, CDR3 protein, CDR3 DNA. A D gene is named only where the DNA matches it firmly. Clone size appears in some rows only: once, few, many, or a class for an expanded clone.

V gene: TRBV18
J gene: TRBJ2-3
D gene: TRBD2
clone size: .
CDR3 protein: CASSPKVRTSSPDTQYF
CDR3 DNA: TGTGCCAGCTCACCAAAGGTACGGACTAGCAGTCCAGATACGCAGTATTTT

V gene: TRBV7-9
J gene: TRBJ2-1
D gene: TRBD2
clone size: .
CDR3 protein: CASSLGGGSYNNEQFF
CDR3 DNA: TGTGCCAGCAGCTTAGGTGGCGGGAGCTACAACAATGAGCAGTTCTTC

V gene: TRBV7-2
J gene: TRBJ1-5
D gene: TRBD1
clone size: .
CDR3 protein: CASSLGTGDQPQHF
CDR3 DNA: TGTGCCAGCAGCTTAGGGACAGGGGATCAGCCCCAGCATTTT

V gene: TRBV30
J gene: TRBJ1-1
D gene: TRBD1
clone size: few
CDR3 protein: CAWSVTDRGRVDTEAFF
CDR3 DNA: TGTGCCTGGAGTGTAACCGACAGGGGGCGAGTGGACACTGAAGCTTTCTTT

V gene: TRBV28
J gene: TRBJ2-7
D gene: .
clone size: .
CDR3 protein: CASSDTGGQSYEQYF
CDR3 DNA: TGTGCCAGCAGTGACACCGGGGGACAGAGCTACGAGCAGTACTTC

V gene: TRBV9
J gene: TRBJ2-6
D gene: .
clone size: once
CDR3 protein: CASSLRWDTRGSGANVLTF
CDR3 DNA: TGTGCCAGCAGCCTACGTTGGGACACCCGGGGCTCTGGGGCCAACGTCCTGACTTTC

V gene: TRBV4-3
J gene: TRBJ1-6
D gene: TRBD1
clone size: .
CDR3 protein: CASSRGTGLKSPLHF
CDR3 DNA: TGCGCCAGCAGCCGAGGGACAGGATTGAAATCACCCCTCCACTTT

V gene: TRBV5-6
J gene: TRBJ2-5
D gene: .
clone size: .
CDR3 protein: CASSLEISPGQETQYF
CDR3 DNA: TGTGCCAGCAGCTTGGAGATTAGTCCTGGCCAAGAGACCCAGTACTTC

V gene: TRBV7-3
J gene: TRBJ2-7
D gene: .
clone size: .
CDR3 protein: CASSQGRGGIASEQYF
CDR3 DNA: TGTGCCAGCAGCCAGGGTCGAGGGGGTATCGCCTCCGAGCAGTACTTC

V gene: TRBV30
J gene: TRBJ2-7
D gene: .
clone size: .
CDR3 protein: CAWKTRTSSYEQYF
CDR3 DNA: TGTGCCTGGAAAACTAGGACCTCCTCCTACGAGCAGTACTTC

V gene: TRBV7-8
J gene: TRBJ2-1
D gene: .
clone size: .
CDR3 protein: CASSLDSDEQFF
CDR3 DNA: TGTGCCAGCAGCTTAGATTCCGATGAGCAGTTCTTC

V gene: TRBV5-1
J gene: TRBJ1-1
D gene: TRBD1
clone size: .
CDR3 protein: CASSLGDRASEAFF
CDR3 DNA: TGCGCCAGCAGCTTGGGAGACAGGGCCTCTGAAGCTTTCTTT

V gene: TRBV25-1
J gene: TRBJ2-1
D gene: TRBD1
clone size: .
CDR3 protein: CASSEPGTGIRYNEQFF
CDR3 DNA: TGTGCCAGCAGTGAACCCGGGACAGGGATCCGCTACAATGAGCAGTTCTTC

V gene: TRBV14
J gene: TRBJ1-1
D gene: .
clone size: few
CDR3 protein: CASSNRVNTEAFF
CDR3 DNA: TGTGCCAGCAGCAACAGGGTGAACACTGAAGCTTTCTTT

V gene: TRBV19
J gene: TRBJ2-3
D gene: TRBD2
clone size: .
CDR3 protein: CASSLAALTDTQYF
CDR3 DNA: TGTGCCAGTAGCCTAGCGGCACTCACAGATACGCAGTATTTT

V gene: TRBV4-3
J gene: TRBJ2-3
D gene: .
clone size: .
CDR3 protein: CASSQESSFRGTDTQYF
CDR3 DNA: TGCGCCAGCAGCCAAGAGAGCAGCTTCAGGGGCACAGATACGCAGTATTTT

V gene: TRBV2
J gene: TRBJ1-2
D gene: .
clone size: .
CDR3 protein: CASRPAGLGGYTF
CDR3 DNA: TGTGCCAGCAGGCCAGCGGGGCTCGGAGGCTACACCTTC

V gene: TRBV7-2
J gene: TRBJ2-7
D gene: TRBD1
clone size: .
CDR3 protein: CASSLVGTEMGLEQYF
CDR3 DNA: TGTGCCAGCAGCTTAGTCGGGACAGAAATGGGTTTGGAGCAGTACTTC

V gene: TRBV14
J gene: TRBJ2-3
D gene: TRBD2
clone size: .
CDR3 protein: CASSRKGLAGADTQYF
CDR3 DNA: TGTGCCAGCAGCCGAAAGGGACTAGCGGGAGCCGATACGCAGTATTTT

V gene: TRBV2
J gene: TRBJ1-1
D gene: .
clone size: .
CDR3 protein: CASSERGFGTEAFF
CDR3 DNA: TGTGCCAGCAGTGAAAGGGGGTTCGGCACTGAAGCTTTCTTT

V gene: TRBV6-6
J gene: TRBJ1-6
D gene: TRBD1
clone size: .
CDR3 protein: CASRLTTGPPNSPLHF
CDR3 DNA: TGTGCCAGCAGACTTACGACAGGGCCACCTAATTCACCCCTCCACTTT

V gene: TRBV5-6
J gene: TRBJ1-2
D gene: .
clone size: few
CDR3 protein: CASSLFSGVLGGYTF
CDR3 DNA: TGTGCCAGCAGCTTGTTCTCAGGGGTCTTGGGGGGCTACACCTTC

V gene: TRBV19
J gene: TRBJ2-3
D gene: TRBD1
clone size: .
CDR3 protein: CASSPGQGNTDTQYF
CDR3 DNA: TGTGCCAGTAGTCCCGGACAGGGGAACACAGATACGCAGTATTTT

V gene: TRBV2
J gene: TRBJ2-7
D gene: TRBD2
clone size: few
CDR3 protein: CASSFSGTLEQYF
CDR3 DNA: TGTGCCAGCAGTTTTAGCGGGACTCTCGAGCAGTACTTC

V gene: TRBV6-5
J gene: TRBJ2-1
D gene: TRBD2
clone size: .
CDR3 protein: CASRRGGRASEQFF
CDR3 DNA: TGTGCCAGCAGGAGAGGCGGGAGGGCCAGTGAGCAGTTCTTC

V gene: TRBV19
J gene: TRBJ2-7
D gene: TRBD1
clone size: .
CDR3 protein: CASSIRDRDYEQYF
CDR3 DNA: TGTGCCAGTAGTATCCGGGACAGGGACTACGAGCAGTACTTC

V gene: TRBV5-6
J gene: TRBJ1-6
D gene: .
clone size: few
CDR3 protein: CASSLGGDPYNSPLHF
CDR3 DNA: TGTGCCAGCAGTCTTGGAGGGGATCCCTATAATTCACCCCTCCACTTT

V gene: TRBV28
J gene: TRBJ1-5
D gene: .
clone size: .
CDR3 protein: CASSPGLVNQPQHF
CDR3 DNA: TGTGCCAGCAGTCCCGGACTTGTCAATCAGCCCCAGCATTTT

V gene: TRBV19
J gene: TRBJ1-5
D gene: TRBD1
clone size: .
CDR3 protein: CASQDRGLQPQHF
CDR3 DNA: TGTGCCAGTCAGGACAGGGGGCTTCAGCCCCAGCATTTT

V gene: TRBV10-3
J gene: TRBJ2-7
D gene: .
clone size: .
CDR3 protein: CAIGETRVLTYEQYF
CDR3 DNA: TGTGCCATCGGCGAGACCCGGGTCCTCACCTACGAGCAGTACTTC

V gene: TRBV4-3
J gene: TRBJ2-7
D gene: TRBD2
clone size: many
CDR3 protein: CASSQDMGGGSYEQYF
CDR3 DNA: TGCGCCAGCAGCCAAGATATGGGCGGGGGATCCTACGAGCAGTACTTC

V gene: TRBV9
J gene: TRBJ1-3
D gene: .
clone size: once
CDR3 protein: CASSVGGSSGNTIYF
CDR3 DNA: TGTGCCAGCAGCGTAGGTGGCAGCTCTGGAAACACCATATATTTT

V gene: TRBV7-8
J gene: TRBJ2-3
D gene: TRBD2
clone size: .
CDR3 protein: CASIPGDYRTDTQYF
CDR3 DNA: TGTGCCAGCATCCCGGGGGACTACCGCACAGATACGCAGTATTTT

V gene: TRBV19
J gene: TRBJ2-4
D gene: .
clone size: .
CDR3 protein: CASRGWENIQYF
CDR3 DNA: TGTGCCAGCAGGGGCTGGGAAAACATTCAGTACTTC

V gene: TRBV5-1
J gene: TRBJ2-3
D gene: TRBD2
clone size: .
CDR3 protein: CASSPGLAGGFSTDTQYF
CDR3 DNA: TGCGCCAGCAGCCCGGGGCTAGCGGGGGGTTTTAGCACAGATACGCAGTATTTT

V gene: TRBV7-2
J gene: TRBJ2-7
D gene: TRBD1
clone size: few
CDR3 protein: CASSQQGTGGSEQYF
CDR3 DNA: TGTGCCAGCAGCCAACAGGGGACAGGGGGGTCCGAGCAGTACTTC

V gene: TRBV5-1
J gene: TRBJ2-7
D gene: .
clone size: .
CDR3 protein: CASSPATGGGYEQYF
CDR3 DNA: TGCGCCAGCAGCCCCGCGACCGGGGGAGGCTACGAGCAGTACTTC

V gene: TRBV7-4
J gene: TRBJ1-4
D gene: TRBD1
clone size: few
CDR3 protein: CASSLGGQESNEKLFF
CDR3 DNA: TGTGCCAGCAGCTTAGGTGGACAGGAATCTAATGAAAAACTGTTTTTT

V gene: TRBV5-1
J gene: TRBJ2-1
D gene: TRBD1
clone size: .
CDR3 protein: CASSKGQGTSEQFF
CDR3 DNA: TGCGCCAGCAGCAAGGGACAGGGTACGAGTGAGCAGTTCTTC

V gene: TRBV27
J gene: TRBJ2-1
D gene: .
clone size: .
CDR3 protein: CASSTGLQDEQFF
CDR3 DNA: TGTGCCAGCAGTACAGGGTTGCAGGATGAGCAGTTCTTC

V gene: TRBV2
J gene: TRBJ2-1
D gene: TRBD1
clone size: .
CDR3 protein: CASSIPLSNRDRGSRALYNEQFF
CDR3 DNA: TGTGCCAGCAGTATTCCACTTTCGAACCGGGACAGGGGTAGCCGAGCCCTCTACAATGAGCAGTTCTTC

V gene: TRBV19
J gene: TRBJ1-3
D gene: TRBD1
clone size: .
CDR3 protein: CASSLDRDSGNTIYF
CDR3 DNA: TGTGCCAGTAGTCTCGACAGGGACTCTGGAAACACCATATATTTT

V gene: TRBV5-1
J gene: TRBJ1-1
D gene: TRBD1
clone size: .
CDR3 protein: CASLAGTGGTEAFF
CDR3 DNA: TGCGCCAGCCTGGCCGGGACAGGGGGAACTGAAGCTTTCTTT

V gene: TRBV10-3
J gene: TRBJ1-4
D gene: TRBD1
clone size: .
CDR3 protein: CAISKTDRANEKLFF
CDR3 DNA: TGTGCCATCAGCAAGACGGACAGGGCTAATGAAAAACTGTTTTTT

V gene: TRBV5-1
J gene: TRBJ2-3
D gene: TRBD2
clone size: .
CDR3 protein: CASSWRLAESTDTQYF
CDR3 DNA: TGCGCCAGCAGCTGGAGACTAGCAGAGAGCACAGATACGCAGTATTTT

V gene: TRBV7-9
J gene: TRBJ2-2
D gene: .
clone size: .
CDR3 protein: CASSLQRTGELFF
CDR3 DNA: TGTGCCAGCAGCTTACAGCGTACCGGGGAGCTGTTTTTT

V gene: TRBV28
J gene: TRBJ1-1
D gene: .
clone size: once
CDR3 protein: CASSLFRGGTEAFF
CDR3 DNA: TGTGCCAGCAGTTTATTCAGGGGCGGGACTGAAGCTTTCTTT